Presented here are 22 T cell receptor beta chains from one specimen sequenced in a study of CXCR3-negative and CXCR3-positive naive CD8 T cells. UMI-labeled 5' RACE yielded the TRB cDNA libraries. TCRdb re-called the 5' RACE reads and catalogs CDR3 proteins one per entry, DNA excluded. This sample's clone table lists roughly 56,000 distinct CDR3 sequences. Material: naive CXCR3- CD8+ T cells from blood. Described subset: CD45RO-CCR7+CD27+CD95- naive CD8+ T cells lacking CXCR3 (TNR3-). Every receptor here comes from a human donor in good health. Some clones in this sample may be carry-over from other donors' samples.

J is TRBJ2-3 and V is TRBV29-1; TCRdb outputs TRBD1, but without DNA this stays unchecked. There are 19 residues in the CDR3. Germline V CDR1 and CDR2: SQVTM, ANQGSEA. CDR3 amino acids: CSVEDHLGGHRSSTDTQYF.

The CDR3 protein is CSVEGLTAYNEQFF. The V call is TRBV29-1, the J call TRBJ2-1. Germline V gene data show CDR1 as SQVTM and CDR2 as ANQGSEA. The CDR3 totals 14 residues.

CDR3 sequence reads: CASSGQLAGFSVGETQYF. The chain combines TRBV9 with TRBJ2-5; TCRdb names TRBD2, which stays unverified in the absence of DNA. The CDR3 has 18 residues. In germline, CDR1 is SGDLS, CDR2 YYNGEE.

The V gene is TRBV20-1, the J gene TRBJ1-1; TCRdb picks TRBD1, but there is no DNA to check that call. This CDR3 is 14 amino acids long. The germline V gene has CDR1 DFQATT and CDR2 SNEGSKA (reference sequence). CDR3 residues: CSARPPGGSTEAFF.

The chain joins TRBV7-9 to TRBJ2-4; no DNA is available, so the TRBD1 call from TCRdb remains unchecked. Looked up from germline, CDR1 is SEHNR and CDR2 is FQNEAQ (reference sequence). The CDR3 totals 15 residues. The CDR3 loop is CACSLEGTARNIQYF. Full variable domain (remainder filled in from reference TRBV7-9 and TRBJ2-4): DTGVSQNPRHKITKRGQNVTFRCDPISEHNRLYWYRQTLGQGPEFLTYFQNEAQLEKSRLLSDRFSAERPKGSFSTLEIQRTEQGDSAMYLCACSLEGTARNIQYFGAGTRLSVL.

This chain uses TRBV29-1 with TRBJ1-3; absent DNA, TCRdb's TRBD1 call cannot be checked. Germline CDR1 is SQVTM and CDR2 is ANQGSEA. There are 15 residues in the CDR3. CDR3 amino acids: CSVGGTGGSGNTIYF.

CDR3 in amino acids: CASKDSHTGELFF. The chain employs TRBV2 and TRBJ2-2; no DNA is available, so the TRBD1 call from TCRdb remains unchecked. This CDR3 comprises 13 residues. Looked up from germline, CDR1 is SNHLY and CDR2 is FYNNEI.

The chain uses TRBV20-1 and TRBJ2-1; the D call from TCRdb, TRBD1, cannot be confirmed without DNA. The CDR3 runs to 14 residues. The V gene's germline CDR1 is DFQATT and CDR2 SNEGSKA (reference sequence). CDR3 in amino acids: CSAGTGSSYNEQFF.

The chain employs TRBV7-3 and TRBJ2-5; the D gene TCRdb calls, TRBD1, cannot be checked with no DNA. Germline V gene data show CDR1 as SGHTA and CDR2 as FQGTGA. The CDR3 loop spans 14 amino acids. CDR3: CASSLLDSQETQYF. Drawing the rest from reference TRBV7-3 and TRBJ2-5, the complete variable domain is GAGVSQTPSNKVTEKGKYVELRCDPISGHTALYWYRQSLGQGPEFLIYFQGTGAADDSGLPNDRFFAVRPEGSVSTLKIQRTERGDSAVYLCASSLLDSQETQYFGPGTRLLVL.

The chain uses TRBV6-2 or TRBV6-3 and TRBJ2-3. This CDR3 is 17 amino acids long. Looked up from germline, CDR1 is MNHEY and CDR2 is SVGEGT. Here the CDR3 reads CASSYSMEGLATDTQYF.

V and J are TRBV7-6 and TRBJ2-7. The CDR3 is 16 amino acids. Per germline, CDR1 SGHVS and CDR2 FNYEAQ. CDR3: CASSLFVHESSYEQYF. The full variable domain, with the rest looked up from reference TRBV7-6 and TRBJ2-7, is GAGVSQSPRYKVTKRGQDVALRCDPISGHVSLYWYRQALGQGPEFLTYFNYEAQQDKSGLPNDRFSAERPEGSISTLTIQRTEQRDSAMYRCASSLFVHESSYEQYFGPGTRLTVT.

The chain uses TRBV29-1 and TRBJ1-1. CDR1 is SQVTM, CDR2 ANQGSEA, per germline. There are 11 residues in the CDR3. CDR3 sequence reads: CSVIQDTEAFF.

V gene TRBV25-1 combines with J gene TRBJ1-4. CDR1 and CDR2 from the germline V gene are MGHDK and SYGVNS. The CDR3 contains 13 residues. The CDR3 region is CASNAGLHEKLFF.

The chain carries TRBV14 and TRBJ1-1. Per germline, CDR1 SGHDN and CDR2 FVKESK. CDR3 size: 17 residues. CDR3 loop: CASSQETRSLGLTEAFF.

This chain links TRBV4-1 with TRBJ1-5; TCRdb's assignment of TRBD1 cannot be checked, as there is no DNA. The V gene's germline CDR1 is MGHRA and CDR2 YSYEKL. The CDR3 is 16 amino acids. This CDR3 is CASSPRTGGVAQPQHF.

CDR3 amino acids: CAITTPEAADTQYF. This chain links TRBV10-3 with TRBJ2-3; TCRdb designates TRBD1, a call that cannot be tested without DNA. CDR1 and CDR2 (germline): ENHRY, SYGVKD. This CDR3 spans 14 amino acids.

The J gene is TRBJ2-3, the V gene TRBV20-1; without DNA, the TCRdb call of TRBD1 cannot be checked. Germline values: CDR1 DFQATT, CDR2 SNEGSKA (reference sequence). This CDR3 contains 19 residues. The CDR3 reads CSARDTGAAGTLRTDTQYF.

The rearrangement links TRBV10-3 to TRBJ2-7. Germline assignment: CDR1 ENHRY and CDR2 SYGVKD. The CDR3 runs to 13 residues. CDR3: CAIIDRASYEQYF.

The chain is built from TRBV29-1 and TRBJ2-5; the TRBD1 assignment by TCRdb is unverifiable without DNA. The CDR3 extends over 13 amino acids. Looked up from germline, CDR1 is SQVTM and CDR2 is ANQGSEA. CDR3 residues: CSVEGGWQETQYF.

The chain is built from TRBV27 and TRBJ2-7; the TRBD2 assignment by TCRdb is unverifiable without DNA. This CDR3 spans 17 amino acids. Germline CDR1 reads MNHEY; CDR2 reads SMNVEV (reference sequence). The CDR3 reads CASSSTGSSGGLYEQYF.

The chain combines TRBV7-2 with TRBJ2-1; TCRdb designates TRBD2, a call that cannot be tested without DNA. The CDR3 sequence is 16 residues long. CDR1 and CDR2 from the germline V gene are SGHTA and FQGNSA. CDR3 sequence reads: CASSPRPGTSGDEQFF.

This rearrangement joins TRBV20-1 to TRBJ2-5; TCRdb picks TRBD1, but there is no DNA to check that call. The germline V gene encodes CDR1 DFQATT and CDR2 SNEGSKA (reference sequence). CDR3 length: 14 residues. The CDR3 sequence is CSARDRLGAETQYF.